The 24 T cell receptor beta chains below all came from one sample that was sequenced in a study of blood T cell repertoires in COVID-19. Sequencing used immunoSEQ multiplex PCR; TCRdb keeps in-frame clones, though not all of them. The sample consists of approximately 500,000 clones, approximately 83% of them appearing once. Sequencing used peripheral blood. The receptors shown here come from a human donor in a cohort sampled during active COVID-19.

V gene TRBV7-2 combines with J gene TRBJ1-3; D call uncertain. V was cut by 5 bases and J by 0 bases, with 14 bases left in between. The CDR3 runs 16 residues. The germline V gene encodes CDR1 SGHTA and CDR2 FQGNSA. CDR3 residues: CASSPNGPSSGNTIYF. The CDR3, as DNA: TGTGCCAGCAGCCCCAATGGGCCGAGCTCTGGAAACACCATATATTTT.

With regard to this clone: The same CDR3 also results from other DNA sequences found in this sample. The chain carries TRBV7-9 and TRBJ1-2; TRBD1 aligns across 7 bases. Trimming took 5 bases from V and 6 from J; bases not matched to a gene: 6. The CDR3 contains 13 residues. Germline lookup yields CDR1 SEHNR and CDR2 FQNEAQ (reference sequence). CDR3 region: CASSTRQGDGYTF. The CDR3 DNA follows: TGTGCCAGCAGCACCCGACAGGGCGATGGCTACACCTTC.

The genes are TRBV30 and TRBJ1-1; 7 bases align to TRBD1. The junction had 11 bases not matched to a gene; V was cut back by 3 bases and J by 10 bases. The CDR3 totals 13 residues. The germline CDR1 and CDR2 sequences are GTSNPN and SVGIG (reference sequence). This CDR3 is CAWRGPQTGRAFF. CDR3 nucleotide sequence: TGTGCCTGGAGGGGACCCCAGACAGGGAGAGCTTTCTTT.

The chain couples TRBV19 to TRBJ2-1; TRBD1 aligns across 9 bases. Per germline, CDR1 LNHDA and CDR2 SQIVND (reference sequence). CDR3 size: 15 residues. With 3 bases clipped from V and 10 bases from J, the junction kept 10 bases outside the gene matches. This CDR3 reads CASSITPQGAGEQFF. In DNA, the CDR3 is TGTGCCAGTAGTATTACCCCACAGGGGGCGGGGGAGCAGTTCTTC. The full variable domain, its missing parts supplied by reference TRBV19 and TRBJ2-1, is DGGITQSPKYLFRKEGQNVTLSCEQNLNHDAMYWYRQDPGQGLRLIYYSQIVNDFQKGDIAEGYSVSREKKESFPLTVTSAQKNPTAFYLCASSITPQGAGEQFFGPGTRLTVL.

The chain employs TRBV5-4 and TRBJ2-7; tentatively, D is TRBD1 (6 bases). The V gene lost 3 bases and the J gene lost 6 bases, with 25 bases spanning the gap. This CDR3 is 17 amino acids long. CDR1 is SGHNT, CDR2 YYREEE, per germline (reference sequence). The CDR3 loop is CASSSRDMGFLNPEQYF. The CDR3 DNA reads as TGTGCCAGCAGCTCTAGGGACATGGGGTTCCTAAACCCCGAGCAGTACTTC.

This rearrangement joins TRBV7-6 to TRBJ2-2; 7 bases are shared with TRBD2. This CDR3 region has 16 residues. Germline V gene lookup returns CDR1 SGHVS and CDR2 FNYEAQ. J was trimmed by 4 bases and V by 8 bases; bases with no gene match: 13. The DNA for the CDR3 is TGTGCCAGCGGCCCCCTAGGGAGGGTGGGCACCGGGGAGCTGTTTTTT. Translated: CASGPLGRVGTGELFF.

CDR3 sequence: CASSLTGASDTQYF. CDR3 DNA: TGTGCCAGCAGCTTGACAGGGGCTTCAGATACGCAGTATTTT. This chain uses TRBV5-4 with TRBJ2-3, with TRBD1 matching 7 bases. The V and J ends lost 1 base and 4 bases, in that order; junction bases with no gene match: 3. This CDR3 contains 14 residues. Per germline, CDR1 SGHNT and CDR2 YYREEE (reference sequence).

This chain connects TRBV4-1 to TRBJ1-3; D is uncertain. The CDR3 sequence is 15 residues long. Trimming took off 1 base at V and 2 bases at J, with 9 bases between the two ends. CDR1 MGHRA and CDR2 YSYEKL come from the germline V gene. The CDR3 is CASSQGEVAGNTIYF. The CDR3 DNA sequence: TGCGCCAGCAGCCAAGGTGAGGTGGCTGGAAACACCATATATTTT.

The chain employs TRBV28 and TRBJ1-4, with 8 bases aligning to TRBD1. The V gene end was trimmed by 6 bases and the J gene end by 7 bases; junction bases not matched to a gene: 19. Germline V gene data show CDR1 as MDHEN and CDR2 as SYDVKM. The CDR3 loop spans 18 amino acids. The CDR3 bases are TGTGCCAGCAGCCTCCTTTCCGACAGGGGTCGTTCGAGTGAAAAACTGTTTTTT. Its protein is CASSLLSDRGRSSEKLFF.

The CDR3 bases are TGTGCCAGCAGTTCCCAAACAGGGCAAGGCTACACCTTC. It translates to CASSSQTGQGYTF. The chain employs TRBV7-8 and TRBJ1-2; tentatively, D is TRBD1 (6 bases). The ends were cut back, 6 bases at V and 8 bases at J, with 16 bases in the middle. The CDR3 totals 13 residues. In germline, CDR1 is SGHVS, CDR2 FQNEAQ.

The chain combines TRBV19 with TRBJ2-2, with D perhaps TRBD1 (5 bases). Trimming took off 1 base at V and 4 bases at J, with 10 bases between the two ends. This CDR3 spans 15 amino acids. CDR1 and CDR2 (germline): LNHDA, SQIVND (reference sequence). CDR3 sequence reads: CASSIGRVGTGELFF. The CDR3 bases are TGTGCCAGTAGTATAGGCAGGGTAGGCACCGGGGAGCTGTTTTTT.

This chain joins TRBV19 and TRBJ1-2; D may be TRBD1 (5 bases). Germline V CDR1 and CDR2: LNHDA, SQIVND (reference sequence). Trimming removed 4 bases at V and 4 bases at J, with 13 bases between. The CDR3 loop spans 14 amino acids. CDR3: CASSRRAGLYGYTF. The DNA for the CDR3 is TGTGCCAGTAGTAGGAGGGCAGGGCTCTATGGCTACACCTTC. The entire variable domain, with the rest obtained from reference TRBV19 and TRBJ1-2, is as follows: DGGITQSPKYLFRKEGQNVTLSCEQNLNHDAMYWYRQDPGQGLRLIYYSQIVNDFQKGDIAEGYSVSREKKESFPLTVTSAQKNPTAFYLCASSRRAGLYGYTFGSGTRLTVV.

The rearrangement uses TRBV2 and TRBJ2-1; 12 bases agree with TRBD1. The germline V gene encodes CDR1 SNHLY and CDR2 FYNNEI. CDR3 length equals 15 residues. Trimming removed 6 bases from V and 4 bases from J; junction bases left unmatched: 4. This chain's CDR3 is CASSGDRGPYNEQFF. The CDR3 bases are TGTGCCAGCAGCGGGGACAGGGGGCCTTACAATGAGCAGTTCTTC.

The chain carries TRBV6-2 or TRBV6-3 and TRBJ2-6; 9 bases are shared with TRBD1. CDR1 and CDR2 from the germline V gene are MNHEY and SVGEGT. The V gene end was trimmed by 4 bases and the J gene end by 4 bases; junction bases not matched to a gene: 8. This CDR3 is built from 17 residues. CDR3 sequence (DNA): TGTGCCAGCAGTTCAGATAGACAGGGGGACGGGGCCAACGTCCTGACTTTC. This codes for CASSSDRQGDGANVLTF.

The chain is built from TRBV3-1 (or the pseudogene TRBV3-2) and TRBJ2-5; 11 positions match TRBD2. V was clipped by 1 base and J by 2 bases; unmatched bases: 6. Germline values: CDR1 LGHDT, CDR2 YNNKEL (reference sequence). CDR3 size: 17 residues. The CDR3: CASSQGVAGGPQETQYF. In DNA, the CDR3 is TGTGCCAGCAGCCAAGGGGTAGCGGGAGGGCCTCAAGAGACCCAGTACTTC.

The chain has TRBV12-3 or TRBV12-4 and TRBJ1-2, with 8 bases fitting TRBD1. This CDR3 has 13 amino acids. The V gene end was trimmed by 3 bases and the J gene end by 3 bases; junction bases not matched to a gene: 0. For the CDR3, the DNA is TGTGCCAGCAGTTTGACAGGGGACTATGGCTACACCTTC. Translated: CASSLTGDYGYTF.

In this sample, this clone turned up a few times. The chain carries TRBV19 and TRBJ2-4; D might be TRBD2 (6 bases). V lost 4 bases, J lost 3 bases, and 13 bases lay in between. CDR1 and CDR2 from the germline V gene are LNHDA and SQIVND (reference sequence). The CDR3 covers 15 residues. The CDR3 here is CASSKLPGDKNIQYF. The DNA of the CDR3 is TGTGCCAGTAGTAAGCTACCGGGGGACAAAAACATTCAGTACTTC.

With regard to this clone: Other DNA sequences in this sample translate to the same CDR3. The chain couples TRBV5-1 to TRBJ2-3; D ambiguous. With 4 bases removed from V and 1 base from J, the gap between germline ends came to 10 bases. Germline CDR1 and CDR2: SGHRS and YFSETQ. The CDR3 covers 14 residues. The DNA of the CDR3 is TGCGCCAGCAGCCCTTCTGCGGGCACAGATACGCAGTATTTT. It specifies CASSPSAGTDTQYF.

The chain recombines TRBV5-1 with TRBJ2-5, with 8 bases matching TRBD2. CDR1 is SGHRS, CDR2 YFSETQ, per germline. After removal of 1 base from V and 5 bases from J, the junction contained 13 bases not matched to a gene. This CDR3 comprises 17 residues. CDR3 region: CASSLSGTAGGGETQYF. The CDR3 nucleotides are TGCGCCAGCAGCTTGAGCGGGACGGCGGGGGGAGGGGAGACCCAGTACTTC.

CDR3 sequence: CASSDGRGSYEQYF. In nucleotides, the CDR3 is TGTGCCAGCTCCGACGGGAGGGGGTCCTACGAGCAGTACTTC. The chain employs TRBV18 and TRBJ2-7, with TRBD2 identical over 8 bases. With V trimmed by 6 bases and J by 1 base, 5 bases remained unmatched. The germline CDR1 and CDR2 sequences are KGHSH and LQKENI. The CDR3 sequence is 14 residues long. Supplemented by reference TRBV18 and TRBJ2-7, the full variable domain reads NAGVMQNPRHLVRRRGQEARLRCSPMKGHSHVYWYRQLPEEGLKFMVYLQKENIIDESGMPKERFSAEFPKEGPSILRIQQVVRGDSAAYFCASSDGRGSYEQYFGPGTRLTVT.

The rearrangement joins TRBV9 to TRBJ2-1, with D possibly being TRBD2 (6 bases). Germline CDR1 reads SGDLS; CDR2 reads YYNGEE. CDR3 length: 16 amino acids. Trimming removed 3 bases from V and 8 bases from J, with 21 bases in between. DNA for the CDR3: TGTGCCAGCAGCGGGGGGGAACGGACTGTCGGGTATGAGCAGTTCTTC. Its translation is CASSGGERTVGYEQFF.

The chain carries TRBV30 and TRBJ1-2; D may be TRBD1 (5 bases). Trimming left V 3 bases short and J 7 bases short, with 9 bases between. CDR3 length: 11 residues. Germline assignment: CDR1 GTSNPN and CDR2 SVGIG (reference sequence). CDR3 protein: CAWRGGAGYTF. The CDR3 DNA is TGTGCCTGGAGAGGCGGGGCTGGCTACACCTTC. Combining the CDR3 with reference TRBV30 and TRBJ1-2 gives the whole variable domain SQTIHQWPATLVQPVGSPLSLECTVEGTSNPNLYWYRQAAGRGLQLLFYSVGIGQISSEVPQNLSASRPQDRQFILSSKKLLLSDSGFYLCAWRGGAGYTFGSGTRLTVV.

CDR3 in amino acids: CATSRIYRGGQETQYF. CDR3 DNA: TGTGCCACCAGCAGAATATACAGGGGTGGTCAAGAGACCCAGTACTTC. This chain connects TRBV15 to TRBJ2-5; 7 bases fit TRBD1. With V trimmed by 2 bases and J by 2 bases, 8 bases remained unmatched. From germline, CDR1 is LNHNV and CDR2 YYDKDF (reference sequence). The CDR3 is made up of 16 amino acids.

Written as DNA, the CDR3 is TGTGCCTGGAGTGTCGCGCTTGGAAACACCATATATTTT. It codes for CAWSVALGNTIYF. The gene calls are TRBV30 and TRBJ1-3; the D is unclear. In germline, CDR1 is GTSNPN, CDR2 SVGIG (reference sequence). The CDR3 runs 13 residues. The germline V and J ends were trimmed by 0 bases and 3 bases, with 6 bases remaining between them.